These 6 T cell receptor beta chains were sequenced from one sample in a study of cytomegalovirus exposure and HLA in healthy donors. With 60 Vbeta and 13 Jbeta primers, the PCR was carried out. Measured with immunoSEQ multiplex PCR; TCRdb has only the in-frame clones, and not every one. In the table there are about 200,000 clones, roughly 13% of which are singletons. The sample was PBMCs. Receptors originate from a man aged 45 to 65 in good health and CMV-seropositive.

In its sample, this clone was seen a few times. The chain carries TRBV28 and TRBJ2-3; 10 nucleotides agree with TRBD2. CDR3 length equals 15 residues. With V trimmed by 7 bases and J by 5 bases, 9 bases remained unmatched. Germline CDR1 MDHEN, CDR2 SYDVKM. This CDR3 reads CASKGSGGAEDTQYF. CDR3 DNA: TGTGCCAGCAAGGGCAGCGGGGGGGCCGAAGATACGCAGTATTTT.

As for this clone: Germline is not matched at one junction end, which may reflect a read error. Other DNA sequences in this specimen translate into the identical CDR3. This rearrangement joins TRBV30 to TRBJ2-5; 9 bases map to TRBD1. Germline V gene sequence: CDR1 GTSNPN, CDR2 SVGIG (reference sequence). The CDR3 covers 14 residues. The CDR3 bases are TGTGCCTGGGAGGGGACAGGGTGGGGGGAGACTCAGTACTTC. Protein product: CAWEGTGWGETQYF.

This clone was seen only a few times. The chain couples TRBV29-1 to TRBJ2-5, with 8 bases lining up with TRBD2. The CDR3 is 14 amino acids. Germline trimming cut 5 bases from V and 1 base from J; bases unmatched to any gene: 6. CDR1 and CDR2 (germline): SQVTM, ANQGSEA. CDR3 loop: CSVLLAGSQETQYF. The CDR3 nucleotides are TGCAGCGTTCTTTTAGCGGGGTCCCAAGAGACCCAGTACTTC.

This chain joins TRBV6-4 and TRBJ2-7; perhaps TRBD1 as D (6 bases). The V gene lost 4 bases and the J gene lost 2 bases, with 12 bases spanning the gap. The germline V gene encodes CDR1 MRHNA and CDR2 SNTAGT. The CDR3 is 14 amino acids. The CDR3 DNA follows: TGTGCCAGCAGTGGCCGGGACACGGCCTACGAGCAGTACGTC. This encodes CASSGRDTAYEQYV.

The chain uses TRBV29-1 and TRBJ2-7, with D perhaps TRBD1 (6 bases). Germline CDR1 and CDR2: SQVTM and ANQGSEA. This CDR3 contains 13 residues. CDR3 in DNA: TGCGGCGCCCTACAGGGAATAGACTACGAGCAGTACTTC. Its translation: CGALQGIDYEQYF.

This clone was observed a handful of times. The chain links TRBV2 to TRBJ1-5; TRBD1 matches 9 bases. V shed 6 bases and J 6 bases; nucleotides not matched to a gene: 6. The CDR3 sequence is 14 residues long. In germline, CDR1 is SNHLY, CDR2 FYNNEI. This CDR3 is CASRATGGSQPQHF. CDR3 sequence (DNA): TGTGCCAGCAGAGCGACAGGGGGGTCTCAGCCCCAGCATTTT.